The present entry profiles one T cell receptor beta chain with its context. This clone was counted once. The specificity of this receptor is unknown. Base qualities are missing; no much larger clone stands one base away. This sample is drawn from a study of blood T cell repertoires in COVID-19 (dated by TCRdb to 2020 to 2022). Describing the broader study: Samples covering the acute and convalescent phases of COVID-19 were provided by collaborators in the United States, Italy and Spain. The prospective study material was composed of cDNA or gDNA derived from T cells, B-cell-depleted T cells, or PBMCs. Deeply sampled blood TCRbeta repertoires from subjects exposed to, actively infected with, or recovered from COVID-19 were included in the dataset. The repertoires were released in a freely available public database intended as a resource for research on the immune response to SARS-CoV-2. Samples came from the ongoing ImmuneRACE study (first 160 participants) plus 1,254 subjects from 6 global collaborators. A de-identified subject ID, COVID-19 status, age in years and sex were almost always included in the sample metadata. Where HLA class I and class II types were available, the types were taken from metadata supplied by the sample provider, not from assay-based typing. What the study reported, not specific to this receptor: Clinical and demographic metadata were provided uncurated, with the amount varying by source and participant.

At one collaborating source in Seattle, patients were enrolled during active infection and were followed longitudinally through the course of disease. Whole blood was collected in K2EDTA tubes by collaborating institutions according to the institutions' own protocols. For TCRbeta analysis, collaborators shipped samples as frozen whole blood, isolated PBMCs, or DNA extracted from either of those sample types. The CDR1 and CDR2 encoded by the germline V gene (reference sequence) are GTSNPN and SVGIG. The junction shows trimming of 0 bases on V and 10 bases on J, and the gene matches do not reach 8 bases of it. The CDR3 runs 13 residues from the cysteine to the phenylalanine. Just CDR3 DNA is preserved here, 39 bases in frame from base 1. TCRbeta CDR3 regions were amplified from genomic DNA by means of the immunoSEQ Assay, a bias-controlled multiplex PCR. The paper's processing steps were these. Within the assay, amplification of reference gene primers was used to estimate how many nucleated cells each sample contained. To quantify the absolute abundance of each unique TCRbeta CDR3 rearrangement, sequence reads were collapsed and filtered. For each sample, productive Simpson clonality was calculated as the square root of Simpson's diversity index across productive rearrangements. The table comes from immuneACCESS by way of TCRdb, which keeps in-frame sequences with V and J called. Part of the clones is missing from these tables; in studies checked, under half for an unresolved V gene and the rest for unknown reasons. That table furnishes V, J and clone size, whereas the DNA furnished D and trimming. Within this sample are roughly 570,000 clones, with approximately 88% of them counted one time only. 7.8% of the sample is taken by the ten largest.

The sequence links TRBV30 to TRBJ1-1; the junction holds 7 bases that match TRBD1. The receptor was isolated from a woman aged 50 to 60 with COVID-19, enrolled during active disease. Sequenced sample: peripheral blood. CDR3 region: CAWSVTPTGLAFF. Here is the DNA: TGTGCCTGGAGTGTAACCCCGACAGGGTTAGCTTTCTTT. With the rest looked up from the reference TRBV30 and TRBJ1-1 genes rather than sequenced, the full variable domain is SQTIHQWPATLVQPVGSPLSLECTVEGTSNPNLYWYRQAAGRGLQLLFYSVGIGQISSEVPQNLSASRPQDRQFILSSKKLLLSDSGFYLCAWSVTPTGLAFFGQGTRLTVV.